The 14 T cell receptor beta chains listed next were all sequenced from one sample in a study of shared clonotypes between healthy human individuals (dated by TCRdb to the early 2020s). The library was built by means of the immunoSEQ multiplex PCR assay. This is the immuneACCESS table as TCRdb keeps it, with only in-frame sequences that have V and J called. A part of the clones is gone; compared with another copy, unresolved V genes explain less than half, and the rest is unexplained. A total of 2,100,000 or so clones appear in this sample, approximately 96% of them only once. In total, the top ten clones hold approximately 0.13% of the sample. Sequenced sample: naive CD4+ T cells sorted from blood. The meaning of the sample's cell subset or site label: CD45RA+ positively selected. The receptors stem from a man aged 18 to 29 in good health.

The chain is built from TRBV29-1 and TRBJ2-7, with a weak D call TRBD1 (5 bases). Trimming stripped 4 bases from V and 0 bases from J, with 19 bases between. The CDR3 covers 16 residues. Germline V gives CDR1 SQVTM, CDR2 ANQGSEA. CDR3 sequence: CSVVPPTAKSSYEQYF. DNA for the CDR3: TGCAGCGTTGTACCCCCGACAGCAAAGAGCTCCTACGAGCAGTACTTC.

The V and J genes are TRBV6-1 and TRBJ2-5; TRBD1 is a possible D gene (6 bases). Germline loops: CDR1 MNHNS, CDR2 SASEGT. The CDR3 has 16 amino acids. Deletions cut 4 bases from V and 4 bases from J, with 19 bases between. CDR3 residues: CASSAAPVKGGETQYF. The CDR3 DNA follows: TGTGCCAGCAGTGCGGCCCCGGTAAAAGGGGGAGAGACCCAGTACTTC.

V is TRBV5-1 and J is TRBJ1-2; D is unclear. From germline, CDR1 is SGHRS and CDR2 YFSETQ. CDR3 length: 15 residues. Trimming pared 0 bases from V and 3 bases from J, leaving 12 bases between. CDR3: CASSLDGSSHYGYTF. The DNA for the CDR3 is TGCGCCAGCAGCTTGGACGGCAGCTCTCACTATGGCTACACCTTC.

This sequence joins TRBV18 and TRBJ1-6; tentative D call: TRBD1 (6 bases). This CDR3 is built from 15 residues. CDR1 is KGHSH, CDR2 LQKENI, per germline. Trimming removed 3 bases at V and 5 bases at J, with 11 bases between. CDR3 sequence: CASSPSDSNNSPLHF. Written as DNA, the CDR3 is TGTGCCAGCTCACCGTCGGACAGTAATAATTCACCCCTCCACTTT.

The chain carries TRBV7-2 and TRBJ1-5; D gene uncertain. CDR1 and CDR2 (germline): SGHTA, FQGNSA. This CDR3 contains 15 residues. V shed 1 base and J shed 6 bases, with 13 bases lying between them. CDR3 loop: CASSLDVGDGQPQHF. The CDR3 DNA reads as TGTGCCAGCAGCTTAGATGTGGGAGACGGTCAGCCCCAGCATTTT.

Concerning this clone itself: At the DNA level, this CDR3 is encoded by other sequences in the same sample as well. The chain links TRBV30 to TRBJ2-7; D is perhaps TRBD2 (5 bases). CDR1 is GTSNPN, CDR2 SVGIG, per germline (reference sequence). Trimming left V 3 bases short and J 6 bases short, with 9 bases between. The CDR3 is 11 amino acids. CDR3 DNA: TGTGCCTGGAGCGCTGGAGGCGAGCAGTACTTC. Translating it yields CAWSAGGEQYF.

About this clone itself: The sample holds other DNA sequences that translate to the same CDR3. The V gene is TRBV18, the J gene TRBJ1-4; D is undetermined. This CDR3 has 14 amino acids. Per the germline V gene, CDR1 is KGHSH and CDR2 is LQKENI. Trimming cost V 6 bases and J 0 bases, with 8 bases left between them. CDR3: CASSIGATNEKLFF. CDR3 nucleotides: TGTGCCAGCTCTATAGGTGCAACTAATGAAAAACTGTTTTTT.

The rearrangement joins TRBV29-1 to TRBJ1-1, with D possibly being TRBD1 (6 bases). Between the trimmed V and J ends, which lost 5 bases and 0 bases, there was a span of 19 bases. The germline V gene encodes CDR1 SQVTM and CDR2 ANQGSEA. This CDR3 contains 16 residues. CDR3 nucleotide sequence: TGCAGCGTTCGGGCCCCGGGGGAGGGGGTGAACACTGAAGCTTTCTTT. It translates to CSVRAPGEGVNTEAFF.

The chain has TRBV28 and TRBJ1-5; no clear D. This CDR3 is built from 15 residues. CDR1 is MDHEN and CDR2 is SYDVKM in the germline V gene. V lost 3 bases and J 5 bases, leaving 14 bases between the germline ends. This chain's CDR3 is CASSFSPIGDQPQHF. CDR3 DNA sequence: TGTGCCAGCAGTTTTAGCCCTATCGGTGATCAGCCCCAGCATTTT.

This clone has only one observation. The V call is TRBV5-4, the J call TRBJ2-5; no definite D call. Germline V gives CDR1 SGHNT, CDR2 YYREEE (reference sequence). This CDR3 spans 16 amino acids. Between the trimmed V and J ends, which lost 2 bases and 7 bases, there was a span of 21 bases. This CDR3 is CASSFRAVGNVGTQYF. CDR3 sequence (DNA): TGTGCCAGCAGCTTCCGGGCCGTTGGTAATGTGGGGACCCAGTACTTC.

CDR3 region: CAWISGRMNTEAFF. The CDR3, as DNA: TGTGCCTGGATATCTGGCCGGATGAACACTGAAGCTTTCTTT. V gene TRBV30 combines with J gene TRBJ1-1; D unclear. The CDR3 covers 14 residues. Germline-derived CDR1 and CDR2 are GTSNPN and SVGIG (reference sequence). V was shortened by 4 bases and J by 0 bases, with 12 bases between the two germline ends.

In this sample, this clone turned up a few times. The J gene is TRBJ2-5, the V gene TRBV5-4; 13 bases match TRBD2. Germline CDR1 is SGHNT and CDR2 is YYREEE (reference sequence). V lost 4 bases and J lost 2; bases outside the gene matches: 11. There are 18 residues in the CDR3. In DNA form, the CDR3 reads TGTGCCAGCAGCCTCCTTGGACTAGCGGGAGCGATACAAGAGACCCAGTACTTC. It encodes CASSLLGLAGAIQETQYF.

This clone has a single count. The genes are TRBV6-4 and TRBJ1-1; D is perhaps TRBD1 (5 bases). Germline lookup yields CDR1 MRHNA and CDR2 SNTAGT. The CDR3 totals 14 residues. Trimming shortened V by 3 bases and J by 11 bases, and 19 bases separated the two germline ends. This chain's CDR3 is CASSEEVIGAGAFF. As DNA, the CDR3 is TGTGCCAGCAGTGAAGAAGTAATAGGGGCAGGGGCTTTCTTT.

J is TRBJ2-1 and V is TRBV2; 9 positions match TRBD1. V was clipped by 5 bases and J by 5 bases; unmatched bases: 7. From germline, CDR1 is SNHLY and CDR2 FYNNEI. This CDR3 comprises 15 residues. CDR3 DNA: TGTGCCAGCAGTACGGGACAGGGATACCACAATGAGCAGTTCTTC. It is translated as CASSTGQGYHNEQFF. The complete variable domain, with remaining parts taken from reference TRBV2 and TRBJ2-1, reads EPEVTQTPSHQVTQMGQEVILRCVPISNHLYFYWYRQILGQKVEFLVSFYNNEISEKSEIFDDQFSVERPDGSNFTLKIRSTKLEDSAMYFCASSTGQGYHNEQFFGPGTRLTVL.